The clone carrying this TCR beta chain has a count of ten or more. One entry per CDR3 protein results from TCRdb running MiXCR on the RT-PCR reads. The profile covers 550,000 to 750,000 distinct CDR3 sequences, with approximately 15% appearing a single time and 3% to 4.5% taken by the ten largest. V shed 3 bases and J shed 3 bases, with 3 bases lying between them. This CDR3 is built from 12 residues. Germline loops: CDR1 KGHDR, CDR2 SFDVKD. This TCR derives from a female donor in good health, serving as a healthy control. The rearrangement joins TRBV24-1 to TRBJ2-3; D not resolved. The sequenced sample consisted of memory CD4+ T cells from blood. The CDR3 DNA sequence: TGTGCCACCAGTGATCGAACAGATACGCAGTATTTT. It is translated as CATSDRTDTQYF.